This T cell receptor (beta chain) was retrieved from a study of control samples from healthy donors and cancer patients. Profiled with immunoSEQ multiplex PCR; TCRdb holds only in-frame clones, not every one. Among about 96,000 clones listed, approximately 95% were seen once. CDR3 length: 17 residues. Trimming left V 5 bases short and J 1 base short, with 17 bases between. Germline CDR1 SGHAT, CDR2 FQNNGV. The receptor was derived from a man between 18 and 35 years old in good health. The gene calls are TRBV11-2 and TRBJ1-4, with a possible D match to TRBD1 (5 bases). What was sequenced was blood. CDR3 DNA: TGTGCCAGCAGCCCCGGGCTGGGGGGGGGAACTAATGAAAAACTGTTTTTT. The encoded protein is CASSPGLGGGTNEKLFF.